The 8 T cell receptor beta chains below all came from one sample that was sequenced in a study of T cell responses to AZD1222 COVID-19 vaccine (dated by TCRdb to 2020 to 2022). Read against the paper, the sample's time point label means: about 28 days (+/-7) after the second vaccine dose. The sample's treatment or condition label is to be understood as: meningococcal conjugate vaccine given as trial control. The protocol used for the library was the immunoSEQ multiplex PCR assay. TCRdb provides this immuneACCESS table in a form limited to in-frame rearrangements. Some clones are lacking; in checked studies, under half of them reflect an unresolved V gene, and why the rest are absent is not known. In this sample the table shows about 140,000 clones, under 95% of which occur a single time. Around 7.6% of the sample is in the top ten clones. The material sequenced was peripheral blood, taken 28 days after the second dose of the MenACWY control vaccine. The source of these receptors is an adult who received the MenACWY meningococcal vaccine as a control.

The genes are TRBV7-2 and TRBJ1-2, with a possible D match to TRBD1 (6 bases). Looked up from germline, CDR1 is SGHTA and CDR2 is FQGNSA. The germline V and J ends were trimmed by 1 base and 7 bases, with 16 bases remaining between them. The CDR3 consists of 15 residues. This chain's CDR3 is CASSLVPGDVGGYTF. The CDR3, as DNA: TGTGCCAGCAGCTTAGTTCCAGGGGATGTAGGTGGCTACACCTTC.

The chain combines TRBV7-8 with TRBJ1-2; D is ambiguous. Trimming pared 1 base from V and 4 bases from J, leaving 13 bases between. The germline gives CDR1 SGHVS, CDR2 FQNEAQ. The CDR3 is 15 residues long. The CDR3 nucleotides read TGTGCCAGCAGCTTAGTTTCGGATGCGGGCTATGGCTACACCTTC. This translates into CASSLVSDAGYGYTF.

The genes are TRBV3-1 (or the pseudogene TRBV3-2) and TRBJ2-3, with 8 bases lining up with TRBD2. There are 16 residues in the CDR3. Germline assignment: CDR1 LGHDT and CDR2 YNNKEL (reference sequence). The J segment lost 1 base and the V segment lost 4 bases, leaving 7 bases of the junction unmatched. For the CDR3, the DNA is TGTGCCAGCAGCCCACGGGGGGGCCGGGGCACAGATACGCAGTATTTT. This gives the protein CASSPRGGRGTDTQYF.

V and J are TRBV24-1 and TRBJ2-3; D unclear. V was shortened by 1 base and J by 4 bases, with 11 bases between the two germline ends. The CDR3 is 15 residues long. From germline, CDR1 is KGHDR and CDR2 SFDVKD. CDR3 region: CATSDFWMDADTQYF. CDR3 nucleotides: TGTGCCACCAGTGATTTTTGGATGGACGCAGATACGCAGTATTTT.

CDR3 in DNA: TGTGCCAGCAGTTTCCAGCCACGGGGACGGGGCGGGGAGCTGTTTTTT. Protein: CASSFQPRGRGGELFF. The V and J genes are TRBV27 and TRBJ2-2, with D tentatively TRBD1 or TRBD2 (5 bases each). The germline V and J ends were trimmed by 3 bases and 7 bases, with 18 bases remaining between them. Germline values: CDR1 MNHEY, CDR2 SMNVEV (reference sequence). This CDR3 has 16 residues.

This chain uses TRBV19 with TRBJ1-5; 7 bases agree with TRBD1. CDR1 is LNHDA and CDR2 is SQIVND in the germline V gene (reference sequence). V was pared by 6 bases and J by 5 bases, with 10 bases of the junction left unmatched. This CDR3 has 15 amino acids. The DNA for the CDR3 is TGTGCCAGTAGAGACAGGGCTTTTGGCGATCAGCCCCAGCATTTT. Its translation: CASRDRAFGDQPQHF.

This chain links TRBV11-2 with TRBJ1-3, with TRBD1 as a possible D gene (5 bases). V dropped 3 bases and J dropped 2 bases, with 23 bases sitting between them. Looked up from germline, CDR1 is SGHAT and CDR2 is FQNNGV. This CDR3 region has 19 residues. CDR3 DNA: TGTGCCAGCAGCTTCCCCGGTAGGGGCTCCAAATCCCCTGGAAACACCATATATTTT. The encoded protein is CASSFPGRGSKSPGNTIYF.

V gene TRBV28 combines with J gene TRBJ1-5, with D hard to call. The CDR3 spans 13 residues. V gave up 3 bases and J gave up 2 bases, with 5 bases separating them. CDR1 MDHEN and CDR2 SYDVKM come from the germline V gene. The DNA for the CDR3 is TGTGCCAGCAGTTTGCTGGGCAATCAGCCCCAGCATTTT. Translated, it gives CASSLLGNQPQHF. The entire variable domain, with the rest obtained from reference TRBV28 and TRBJ1-5, is as follows: DVKVTQSSRYLVKRTGEKVFLECVQDMDHENMFWYRQDPGLGLRLIYFSYDVKMKEKGDIPEGYSVSREKKERFSLILESASTNQTSMYLCASSLLGNQPQHFGDGTRLSIL.